The present TCR beta chain was sequenced within a study of blood T cell repertoires in COVID-19. Under the authors' procedure: How many nucleated cells were present was estimated from reference gene primer amplification. The data were produced by immunoSEQ multiplex PCR, yet TCRdb's version contains in-frame clones alone and is incomplete. The V and J calls and clone size are taken from that table; D and trimming were inferred from the DNA. The profile covers 250,000 to 300,000 clones, with roughly 90% appearing a single time and 2% to 2.5% taken by the ten largest. Unmatched junction bases numbered 3, after V lost 2 bases and J lost 0 bases. CDR3 size: 14 residues. Germline lookup yields CDR1 GTSNPN and CDR2 SVGIG (reference sequence).

The receptor's source is a woman aged 50 to 65 who had recovered from COVID-19. The sequenced sample was peripheral blood. This chain joins TRBV30 and TRBJ2-7, with 8 bases that match TRBD1. The CDR3 region has the DNA TGTGCCTGGAGTCGGACAGGGAGCTCCTACGAGCAGTACTTC. Translating it yields CAWSRTGSSYEQYF.